The clone carrying this T cell receptor beta chain was found many times. The CDR3 runs to 13 residues. Germline lookup yields CDR1 SGHTS and CDR2 YDEGEE. V was cut by 6 bases and J by 2 bases, with 12 bases left in between. TCRdb itself ran the 5' RACE reads through MiXCR, one entry per CDR3 protein. The table shows 200,000 to 250,000 distinct CDR3 sequences, with 8% to 10% occurring only once. The data belong to a study of T-cell memory formation after mild COVID-19. The chain employs TRBV5-8 and TRBJ2-7, with D possibly matching TRBD2 (6 bases). Input material: PBMCs or a T cell subset sorted from them (not recorded which). The TCR comes from a young man who had mild COVID-19 (a few samples of this study predate the infection). Cell type and time point are not known. The CDR3 region has the DNA TGTGCCAGCACGGGGAGGAAAACCTACGAGCAGTACGTC. Translating it yields CASTGRKTYEQYV.